These T cell receptor beta chains were read from a single sample in a study of T-cell memory formation after mild COVID-19. One entry per CDR3 protein results from TCRdb running MiXCR on the 5' RACE reads. The repertoire holds 400,000 to 500,000 distinct CDR3 sequences, with 24% as singletons. The sequenced sample consisted of PBMCs or a T cell subset sorted from them (not recorded which). The receptors derive from an adult woman who had mild COVID-19 (a few samples of this study predate the infection). Cell type and time point are not known. CDR3s include the opening cysteine and the closing phenylalanine or tryptophan. A D gene is named only where the DNA matches it firmly. Expanded clones get a size class; other rows say once, few or many, or leave the size out.

J gene: TRBJ2-7; clone size: many; V gene: TRBV6-2/TRBV6-3; D gene: TRBD2; CDR3 protein: CASSSTGGGEQYF; CDR3 DNA: TGTGCCAGCAGTTCTACGGGAGGAGGGGAGCAGTACTTC
J gene: TRBJ2-1; clone size: few; V gene: TRBV5-1; D gene: TRBD1; CDR3 protein: CASSKGQDYNEQFF; CDR3 DNA: TGCGCCAGCAGCAAGGGACAGGATTACAATGAGCAGTTCTTC
J gene: TRBJ1-1; clone size: -; V gene: TRBV27; D gene: -; CDR3 protein: CASSKGGALTEAFF; CDR3 DNA: TGTGCCAGCAGCAAAGGGGGGGCGCTGACTGAAGCTTTCTTT
J gene: TRBJ2-1; clone size: few; V gene: TRBV5-1; D gene: -; CDR3 protein: CASRPTPSAYNEQFF; CDR3 DNA: TGCGCCAGCAGACCTACCCCGAGCGCCTACAATGAGCAGTTCTTC
J gene: TRBJ1-1; clone size: -; V gene: TRBV6-2/TRBV6-3; D gene: -; CDR3 protein: CASSFGVWAFF; CDR3 DNA: TGTGCCAGCAGTTTTGGAGTGTGGGCTTTCTTT
J gene: TRBJ2-2; clone size: -; V gene: TRBV2; D gene: -; CDR3 protein: CASSPGSWELFF; CDR3 DNA: TGTGCCAGCAGCCCCGGGTCTTGGGAGCTGTTTTTT
J gene: TRBJ2-2; clone size: many; V gene: TRBV7-3; D gene: -; CDR3 protein: CASSPGVNTGELFF; CDR3 DNA: TGTGCCAGCAGCCCCGGGGTGAACACCGGGGAGCTGTTTTTT
J gene: TRBJ1-1; clone size: once; V gene: TRBV20-1; D gene: -; CDR3 protein: CSLTGLSTEAFF; CDR3 DNA: TGCAGCCTAACCGGGTTATCAACTGAAGCTTTCTTT
J gene: TRBJ1-1; clone size: -; V gene: TRBV6-2/TRBV6-3; D gene: -; CDR3 protein: CASTTRNTEAFF; CDR3 DNA: TGTGCCAGCACTACAAGAAACACTGAAGCTTTCTTT
J gene: TRBJ2-1; clone size: few; V gene: TRBV7-7; D gene: -; CDR3 protein: CASSLEIAGQAYNEQFF; CDR3 DNA: TGTGCCAGCAGCTTAGAAATCGCCGGACAAGCCTACAATGAGCAGTTCTTC
J gene: TRBJ1-2; clone size: few; V gene: TRBV10-3; D gene: TRBD1; CDR3 protein: CAISETPGGLDDGYTF; CDR3 DNA: TGTGCCATCAGTGAGACCCCAGGGGGACTAGATGATGGCTACACCTTC
J gene: TRBJ1-4; clone size: few; V gene: TRBV20-1; D gene: TRBD1; CDR3 protein: CSARATGLLANEKLFF; CDR3 DNA: TGCAGTGCTAGGGCGACAGGGCTGTTAGCTAATGAAAAACTGTTTTTT
J gene: TRBJ1-1; clone size: -; V gene: TRBV6-2/TRBV6-3; D gene: -; CDR3 protein: CASTKDLRTEAFF; CDR3 DNA: TGTGCCAGCACCAAGGACCTCAGGACTGAAGCTTTCTTT
J gene: TRBJ2-1; clone size: few; V gene: TRBV12-3/TRBV12-4; D gene: TRBD2; CDR3 protein: CASTLLAGSYNEQFF; CDR3 DNA: TGTGCCAGCACCCTACTAGCGGGGTCCTACAATGAGCAGTTCTTC
J gene: TRBJ2-1; clone size: many; V gene: TRBV11-1; D gene: TRBD2; CDR3 protein: CASSSRLAVYNEQFF; CDR3 DNA: TGTGCCAGCAGCTCCCGACTAGCGGTGTACAATGAGCAGTTCTTC
J gene: TRBJ1-4; clone size: few; V gene: TRBV7-8; D gene: TRBD1; CDR3 protein: CASSLDRVGEKLFF; CDR3 DNA: TGTGCCAGCAGCCTGGACAGGGTTGGCGAAAAACTGTTTTTT
J gene: TRBJ2-7; clone size: few; V gene: TRBV5-6; D gene: -; CDR3 protein: CASSLGGRGREQYF; CDR3 DNA: TGTGCCAGCAGCTTAGGGGGCCGGGGGCGCGAGCAGTACTTC
J gene: TRBJ2-3; clone size: -; V gene: TRBV12-3/TRBV12-4; D gene: TRBD2; CDR3 protein: CASIPGLESADTQYF; CDR3 DNA: TGTGCCAGCATCCCGGGACTAGAATCGGCAGATACGCAGTATTTT
J gene: TRBJ2-7; clone size: -; V gene: TRBV5-1; D gene: -; CDR3 protein: CASSLDGGPTYEQYF; CDR3 DNA: TGCGCCAGCAGCTTGGACGGGGGGCCCACCTACGAGCAGTACTTC
J gene: TRBJ1-6; clone size: once; V gene: TRBV15; D gene: TRBD1; CDR3 protein: CATSPDRGQNSPLHF; CDR3 DNA: TGTGCCACCAGCCCGGACAGGGGGCAGAATTCACCCCTCCACTTT
J gene: TRBJ1-1; clone size: few; V gene: TRBV6-2/TRBV6-3; D gene: TRBD1; CDR3 protein: CASSYTRTGRGNTEAFF; CDR3 DNA: TGTGCCAGCAGTTACACCCGGACAGGGCGCGGGAACACTGAAGCTTTCTTT
J gene: TRBJ2-7; clone size: -; V gene: TRBV15; D gene: -; CDR3 protein: CATSKGVLDRYEQYF; CDR3 DNA: TGTGCCACCAGCAAGGGAGTTCTGGATCGATACGAGCAGTACTTC
J gene: TRBJ1-1; clone size: few; V gene: TRBV20-1; D gene: -; CDR3 protein: CSARKGRQGDTEAFF; CDR3 DNA: TGCAGTGCTAGAAAAGGGAGGCAGGGCGACACTGAAGCTTTCTTT
J gene: TRBJ1-2; clone size: -; V gene: TRBV19; D gene: TRBD1; CDR3 protein: CASRAGQGINYGYTF; CDR3 DNA: TGTGCCAGTAGGGCAGGACAGGGCATTAACTATGGCTACACCTTC
J gene: TRBJ1-2; clone size: -; V gene: TRBV4-1; D gene: -; CDR3 protein: CASSHLYRQGGYTF; CDR3 DNA: TGCGCCAGCAGCCACCTGTACCGACAAGGTGGCTACACCTTC
J gene: TRBJ2-7; clone size: few; V gene: TRBV15; D gene: -; CDR3 protein: CATSRDPLDEQYF; CDR3 DNA: TGTGCCACCAGCAGAGATCCCCTAGACGAGCAGTACTTC
J gene: TRBJ1-2; clone size: -; V gene: TRBV12-3/TRBV12-4; D gene: -; CDR3 protein: CASSERRNYGYTF; CDR3 DNA: TGTGCCAGCAGTGAGAGGCGGAACTATGGCTACACCTTC
J gene: TRBJ2-3; clone size: few; V gene: TRBV4-1; D gene: TRBD1; CDR3 protein: CASSLGTGGANTQYF; CDR3 DNA: TGCGCCAGCAGCCTCGGGACAGGGGGCGCAAATACGCAGTATTTT
J gene: TRBJ2-3; clone size: -; V gene: TRBV15; D gene: -; CDR3 protein: CATSDRSTDTQYF; CDR3 DNA: TGTGCCACCAGCGACAGAAGCACAGATACGCAGTATTTT
J gene: TRBJ2-5; clone size: -; V gene: TRBV10-3; D gene: -; CDR3 protein: CAISEREKETQYF; CDR3 DNA: TGTGCCATCAGTGAGCGGGAAAAAGAGACCCAGTACTTC
J gene: TRBJ1-1; clone size: -; V gene: TRBV20-1; D gene: -; CDR3 protein: CSAPGSGRNTEAFF; CDR3 DNA: TGCAGTGCTCCGGGGTCAGGACGGAACACTGAAGCTTTCTTT
J gene: TRBJ2-3; clone size: few; V gene: TRBV11-3; D gene: -; CDR3 protein: CASSSPQSDTQYF; CDR3 DNA: TGTGCCAGCAGCTCCCCACAGTCAGATACGCAGTATTTT
J gene: TRBJ2-5; clone size: few; V gene: TRBV7-8; D gene: TRBD1; CDR3 protein: CASSSDRGTETQYF; CDR3 DNA: TGTGCCAGCAGCTCAGACAGGGGGACAGAGACCCAGTACTTC
J gene: TRBJ1-1; clone size: -; V gene: TRBV20-1; D gene: -; CDR3 protein: CSAREAADRSYEAFF; CDR3 DNA: TGCAGTGCTCGCGAAGCTGCTGACAGGAGCTATGAAGCTTTCTTT
J gene: TRBJ1-2; clone size: -; V gene: TRBV7-9; D gene: TRBD1; CDR3 protein: CASSNISGQGARGYTF; CDR3 DNA: TGTGCCAGCAGCAACATCTCGGGACAGGGGGCGCGTGGCTACACCTTC
J gene: TRBJ1-5; clone size: few; V gene: TRBV7-8; D gene: -; CDR3 protein: CASSPGGIGNQPQHF; CDR3 DNA: TGTGCCAGCAGCCCCGGGGGGATCGGCAATCAGCCCCAGCATTTT
J gene: TRBJ2-7; clone size: few; V gene: TRBV4-2; D gene: -; CDR3 protein: CASSQGGSGAEQYF; CDR3 DNA: TGTGCCAGCAGCCAAGGGGGATCAGGGGCCGAGCAGTACTTC
J gene: TRBJ2-7; clone size: few; V gene: TRBV7-2; D gene: -; CDR3 protein: CASSHRDNYEQYF; CDR3 DNA: TGTGCCAGCAGCCATCGGGACAACTACGAGCAGTACTTC
J gene: TRBJ2-7; clone size: -; V gene: TRBV12-3/TRBV12-4; D gene: -; CDR3 protein: CAIGGSPYEQYF; CDR3 DNA: TGTGCCATCGGAGGGAGCCCCTACGAGCAGTACTTC
J gene: TRBJ1-5; clone size: few; V gene: TRBV12-3/TRBV12-4; D gene: -; CDR3 protein: CASSFYGQTNQPQHF; CDR3 DNA: TGTGCCAGCAGTTTCTACGGACAGACCAATCAGCCCCAGCATTTT
J gene: TRBJ1-1; clone size: -; V gene: TRBV27; D gene: -; CDR3 protein: CASRERGGNTEAFF; CDR3 DNA: TGTGCCAGCAGGGAAAGGGGGGGGAACACTGAAGCTTTCTTT
J gene: TRBJ2-5; clone size: -; V gene: TRBV29-1; D gene: TRBD1; CDR3 protein: CSVATGGMETQYF; CDR3 DNA: TGCAGCGTCGCCACAGGGGGTATGGAGACCCAGTACTTC
J gene: TRBJ2-7; clone size: -; V gene: TRBV2; D gene: -; CDR3 protein: CASTGESSYEQYF; CDR3 DNA: TGTGCCAGCACGGGAGAGTCCTCCTACGAGCAGTACTTC
J gene: TRBJ2-6; clone size: -; V gene: TRBV2; D gene: TRBD1; CDR3 protein: CASSKLGTGLSGANVLTF; CDR3 DNA: TGTGCCAGCAGCAAGCTCGGGACAGGTCTCTCTGGGGCCAACGTCCTGACTTTC
J gene: TRBJ1-6; clone size: few; V gene: TRBV27; D gene: -; CDR3 protein: CASRNWGSPLHF; CDR3 DNA: TGTGCCAGCAGGAACTGGGGTTCACCCCTCCACTTT
J gene: TRBJ1-2; clone size: -; V gene: TRBV2; D gene: -; CDR3 protein: CASSEIRPFF; CDR3 DNA: TGTGCCAGCAGTGAAATAAGGCCATTCTTC
J gene: TRBJ1-2; clone size: few; V gene: TRBV4-1; D gene: -; CDR3 protein: CASSQVYHRGGYGYTF; CDR3 DNA: TGCGCCAGCAGCCAAGTCTACCACCGAGGTGGCTATGGCTACACCTTC
J gene: TRBJ2-3; clone size: -; V gene: TRBV25-1; D gene: -; CDR3 protein: CASNEDNTDTQYF; CDR3 DNA: TGTGCCAGCAATGAGGACAACACAGATACGCAGTATTTT
J gene: TRBJ1-2; clone size: -; V gene: TRBV18; D gene: -; CDR3 protein: CASSPRPADEHNYGYTF; CDR3 DNA: TGTGCCAGCTCACCCCGCCCGGCAGACGAACATAACTATGGCTACACCTTC
J gene: TRBJ1-5; clone size: -; V gene: TRBV29-1; D gene: -; CDR3 protein: CSVDDSLNQPQHF; CDR3 DNA: TGCAGCGTTGACGACAGTCTCAATCAGCCCCAGCATTTT
J gene: TRBJ2-4; clone size: -; V gene: TRBV30; D gene: -; CDR3 protein: CAWSVPGKLDIQYF; CDR3 DNA: TGTGCCTGGAGTGTACCGGGGAAGTTGGACATTCAGTACTTC
J gene: TRBJ1-4; clone size: -; V gene: TRBV20-1; D gene: -; CDR3 protein: CSASRGGVDNEKLFF; CDR3 DNA: TGCAGTGCTAGTAGGGGGGGCGTTGATAATGAAAAACTGTTTTTT
J gene: TRBJ1-6; clone size: few; V gene: TRBV4-1; D gene: -; CDR3 protein: CASSQGTDLSSYNSPLHF; CDR3 DNA: TGCGCCAGCAGCCAAGGGACAGACCTGAGCTCCTATAATTCACCCCTCCACTTT
J gene: TRBJ2-3; clone size: -; V gene: TRBV6-2/TRBV6-3; D gene: TRBD1; CDR3 protein: CASNPGQGADTQYF; CDR3 DNA: TGTGCCAGCAATCCGGGACAGGGGGCTGATACGCAGTATTTT